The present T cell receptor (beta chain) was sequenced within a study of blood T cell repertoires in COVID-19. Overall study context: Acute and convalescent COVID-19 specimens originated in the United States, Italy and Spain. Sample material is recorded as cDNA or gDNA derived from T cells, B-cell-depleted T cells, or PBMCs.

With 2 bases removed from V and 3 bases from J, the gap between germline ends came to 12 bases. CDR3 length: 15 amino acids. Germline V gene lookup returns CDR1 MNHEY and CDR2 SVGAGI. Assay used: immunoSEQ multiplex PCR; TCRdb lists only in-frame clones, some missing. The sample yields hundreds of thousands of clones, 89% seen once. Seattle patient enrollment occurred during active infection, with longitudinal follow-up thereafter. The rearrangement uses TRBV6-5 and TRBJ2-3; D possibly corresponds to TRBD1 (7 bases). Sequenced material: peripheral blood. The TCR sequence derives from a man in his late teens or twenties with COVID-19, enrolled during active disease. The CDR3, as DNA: TGTGCCAGCAGTTACGCAGGGGGGATAACAGATACGCAGTATTTT. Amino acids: CASSYAGGITDTQYF.